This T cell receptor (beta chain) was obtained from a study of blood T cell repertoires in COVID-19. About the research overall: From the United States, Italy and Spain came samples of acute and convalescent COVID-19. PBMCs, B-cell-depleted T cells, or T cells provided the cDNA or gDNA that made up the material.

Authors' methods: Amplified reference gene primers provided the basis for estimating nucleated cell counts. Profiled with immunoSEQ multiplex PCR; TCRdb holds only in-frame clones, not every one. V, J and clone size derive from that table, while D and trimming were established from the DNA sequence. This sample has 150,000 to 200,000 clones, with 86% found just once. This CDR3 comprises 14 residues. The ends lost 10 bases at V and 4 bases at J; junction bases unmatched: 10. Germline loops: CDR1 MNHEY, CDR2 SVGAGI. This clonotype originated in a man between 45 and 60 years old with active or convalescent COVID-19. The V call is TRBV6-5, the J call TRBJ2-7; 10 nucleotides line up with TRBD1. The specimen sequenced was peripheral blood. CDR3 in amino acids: CAIKPGQGTYEQYF. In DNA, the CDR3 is TGTGCCATCAAACCGGGACAGGGGACGTACGAGCAGTACTTC.